The T cell receptor (beta chain) under discussion was sequenced for a study of cytomegalovirus exposure and HLA in healthy donors. In germline, CDR1 is SEHNR, CDR2 FQNEAQ (reference sequence). CDR3 size: 17 residues. Losses at the gene ends were 4 bases for V and 7 bases for J; bases not matched to a gene: 12. The PCR used 60 Vbeta and 13 Jbeta primers. Generated by immunoSEQ multiplex PCR, the TCRdb table keeps only in-frame clones and is missing some. Of around 100,000 clones in the sample, over 60% were seen once. The donors gave bone marrow, and they were healthy. This TCR was sampled from a male donor in good health and CMV-seropositive. This rearrangement joins TRBV7-9 to TRBJ1-6; 8 bases agree with TRBD1. Sequenced material: PBMCs. The CDR3 DNA follows: TGTGCCAGCAGCTGGACAGGGTCTGAGCTCGGGAATTCACCCCTCCACTTT. Its protein product is CASSWTGSELGNSPLHF.